This T cell receptor beta chain is drawn from a study of cytomegalovirus exposure and HLA in healthy donors. Study as a whole: The same platform as the approximately 700 first-cohort repertoires was used for the 95 to 150 validation repertoires, a later analysis reported. Study outcomes and limitations: The listing of fewer than 200 TCR beta chains classed them as cytomegalovirus-associated. The dataset shows that most TCR sequences were rare, while some public TCRs occurred in many donors.

Libraries were prepared by immunoSEQ multiplex PCR; TCRdb keeps only in-frame clonotypes and omits some of them. The table has roughly 63,000 clones, 80% to 90% seen once. The V gene's germline CDR1 is SGHRS and CDR2 YFSETQ. CDR3 length: 15 amino acids. V shed 0 bases, J shed 6 bases, and the junction held 6 bases outside the gene matches. The donors were in the 120-subject validation cohort, distinct from the roughly 700-subject first cohort. Worth noting for this clone: The antigen remains undetermined.

The sequenced sample consisted of PBMCs. The sequence was obtained from a woman aged 18-35 years in good health and CMV-seronegative. V gene TRBV5-1 combines with J gene TRBJ2-7; 10 positions agree with TRBD2. CDR3 bases: TGCGCCAGCAGCTTGGCCGGACTAGCGGCGAGCGAGCAGTACTTC. It encodes CASSLAGLAASEQYF.